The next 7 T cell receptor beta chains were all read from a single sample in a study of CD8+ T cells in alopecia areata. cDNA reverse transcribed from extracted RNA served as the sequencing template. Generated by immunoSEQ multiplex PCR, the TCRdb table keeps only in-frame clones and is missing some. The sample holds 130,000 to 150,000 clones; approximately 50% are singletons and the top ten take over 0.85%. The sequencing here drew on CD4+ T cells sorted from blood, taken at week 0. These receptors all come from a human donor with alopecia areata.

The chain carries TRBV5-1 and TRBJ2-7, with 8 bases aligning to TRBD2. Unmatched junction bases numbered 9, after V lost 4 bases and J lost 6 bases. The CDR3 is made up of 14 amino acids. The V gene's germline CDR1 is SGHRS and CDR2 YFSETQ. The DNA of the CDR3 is TGCGCCAGCAGCCCCTCGGGGGGGCGGGGCGAGCAGTACTTC. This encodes CASSPSGGRGEQYF. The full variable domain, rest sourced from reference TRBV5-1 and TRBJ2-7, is KAGVTQTPRYLIKTRGQQVTLSCSPISGHRSVSWYQQTPGQGLQFLFEYFSETQRNKGNFPGRFSGRQFSNSRSEMNVSTLELGDSALYLCASSPSGGRGEQYFGPGTRLTVT.

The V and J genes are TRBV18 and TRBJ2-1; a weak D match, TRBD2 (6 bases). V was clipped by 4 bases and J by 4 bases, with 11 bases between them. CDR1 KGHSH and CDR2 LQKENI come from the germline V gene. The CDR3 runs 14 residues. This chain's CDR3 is CASSLGTGYNEQFF. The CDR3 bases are TGTGCCAGCTCACTCGGGACTGGATACAATGAGCAGTTCTTC.

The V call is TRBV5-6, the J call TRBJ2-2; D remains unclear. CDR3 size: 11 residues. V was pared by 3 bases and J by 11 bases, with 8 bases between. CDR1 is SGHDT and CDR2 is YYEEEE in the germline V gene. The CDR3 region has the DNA TGTGCCAGCAGCTCCCCAAGCGAGCTGTTTTTT. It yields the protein CASSSPSELFF.

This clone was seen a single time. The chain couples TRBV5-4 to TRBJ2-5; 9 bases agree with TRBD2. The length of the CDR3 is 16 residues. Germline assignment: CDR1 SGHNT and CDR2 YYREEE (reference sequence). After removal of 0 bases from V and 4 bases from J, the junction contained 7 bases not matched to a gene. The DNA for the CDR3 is TGTGCCAGCAGCTTGGTTTTAGCGGGAGCCGGAGAGACCCAGTACTTC. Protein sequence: CASSLVLAGAGETQYF.

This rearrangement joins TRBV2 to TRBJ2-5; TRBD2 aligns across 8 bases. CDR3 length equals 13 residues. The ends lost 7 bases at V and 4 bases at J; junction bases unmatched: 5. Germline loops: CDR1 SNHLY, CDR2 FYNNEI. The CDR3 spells CASTAGGGETQYF. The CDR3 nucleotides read TGTGCCAGCACGGCGGGAGGAGGAGAGACCCAGTACTTC.

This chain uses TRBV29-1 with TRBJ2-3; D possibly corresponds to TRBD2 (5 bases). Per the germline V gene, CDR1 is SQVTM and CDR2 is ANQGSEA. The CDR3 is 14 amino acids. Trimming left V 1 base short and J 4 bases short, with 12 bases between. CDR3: CSVEGVLRADTQYF. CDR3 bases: TGCAGCGTTGAAGGGGTCCTGAGGGCAGATACGCAGTATTTT.

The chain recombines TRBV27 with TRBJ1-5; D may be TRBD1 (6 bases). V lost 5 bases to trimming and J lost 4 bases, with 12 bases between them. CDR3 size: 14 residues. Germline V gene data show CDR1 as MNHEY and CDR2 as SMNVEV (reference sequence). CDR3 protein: CASSQGTQNQPQHF. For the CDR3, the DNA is TGTGCCAGCAGTCAAGGGACACAGAATCAGCCCCAGCATTTT.